This record concerns one TCR beta chain sequence. Its matching antigen is unknown. The data were obtained in a study of T cells expressing NK-cell markers. Study background: Source material for TCR beta repertoires consisted of sorted CD3+CD56+NKG2C+, CD3+CD56+NKG2C- and CD3+CD56-NKG2C+ T cells. Whole-study results and caveats: These clonotypes, the leaders elsewhere, also led the CD3+CD56-NKG2C+ fraction in a few donors.

Synthesis of TCR beta cDNA relied on 5'RACE template switching carrying UMIs. No DNA is given; TCRdb re-called the 5' RACE reads and lists each CDR3 protein once. Its clone listing holds some 410,000 distinct CDR3 sequences. Germline loops: CDR1 KGHDR, CDR2 SFDVKD. This CDR3 is 12 amino acids long. V is TRBV24-1 and J is TRBJ2-5. This TCR came from a woman aged 18 to 75 in good health. Specimen: blood T cells: a sorted CD56 or NKG2C T cell subset, CD4+ or CD8+ T cells, or bulk PBMC T cells (not recorded which). The CDR3 reads CATMGDEETQYF.